These 25 T cell receptor beta chains were sequenced from one sample in a study of shared clonotypes between healthy human individuals. Using immunoSEQ multiplex PCR, the repertoire was profiled, and TCRdb retains in-frame clones only, with some absent. The sample gives some 2.1 million clones, about 94% of which show up once; 0.85% to 1.3% is in the top ten. CD45RO-negative cells were positively selected for CCR7, leaving out terminally differentiated effector memory CD45RA+ cells. Sequencing was done on a sample of naive CD8+ T cells sorted from blood. These TCRs come from a man younger than 35 in good health.

V and J are TRBV9 and TRBJ1-6, with 10 bases fitting TRBD1. Per the germline V gene, CDR1 is SGDLS and CDR2 is YYNGEE. Trimming cost V 4 bases and J 8 bases; bases outside gene matches: 6. The CDR3 length is 15 residues. Here the CDR3 reads CASSPFGTGDSPLHF. The CDR3 nucleotides are TGTGCCAGCAGCCCCTTCGGGACAGGGGATTCACCCCTCCACTTT.

This chain connects TRBV10-3 to TRBJ1-1; 8 nucleotides line up with TRBD1. The CDR3 totals 14 residues. Germline CDR1 reads ENHRY; CDR2 reads SYGVKD. V lost 6 bases to trimming and J lost 1 base; unmatched junction nucleotides: 4. The CDR3 sequence: CAIRDDRGNTEAFF. In DNA, the CDR3 is TGTGCCATCAGGGACGACAGGGGGAACACTGAAGCTTTCTTT.

The V gene is TRBV9, the J gene TRBJ2-2; D call uncertain. The V gene's germline CDR1 is SGDLS and CDR2 YYNGEE. The CDR3 is made up of 13 amino acids. V shed 6 bases and J shed 6 bases, with 12 bases lying between them. This chain's CDR3 is CASTPGVSGELFF. The CDR3, as DNA: TGTGCCAGCACCCCTGGGGTATCCGGGGAGCTGTTTTTT.

The chain recombines TRBV2 with TRBJ2-3; D tentatively fits TRBD1 or TRBD2 (5 bases each). The CDR3 totals 18 residues. V lost 6 bases and J lost 0, with 22 bases in between. CDR1 is SNHLY and CDR2 is FYNNEI in the germline V gene. CDR3 residues: CASRHPQGLAISTDTQYF. CDR3 sequence (DNA): TGTGCCAGCAGACACCCCCAGGGCCTAGCCATCAGCACAGATACGCAGTATTTT.

The rearrangement joins TRBV2 to TRBJ1-3; perhaps TRBD1 as D (6 bases). Trimming removed 5 bases at V and 4 bases at J, with 15 bases between. Germline CDR1 is SNHLY and CDR2 is FYNNEI. There are 15 residues in the CDR3. For the CDR3, the DNA is TGTGCCAGCAGTCCAGGGGCAGGGCGGGGAAACACCATATATTTT. Its translation: CASSPGAGRGNTIYF.

The V and J genes are TRBV2 and TRBJ2-7, with TRBD2 identical over 9 bases. V was pared by 0 bases and J by 5 bases, with 8 bases of the junction left unmatched. The CDR3 runs 16 residues. Germline V gene lookup returns CDR1 SNHLY and CDR2 FYNNEI. The CDR3: CASSEASAGGPNEQYF. DNA for the CDR3: TGTGCCAGCAGTGAAGCGTCCGCGGGAGGGCCCAACGAGCAGTACTTC.

This chain joins TRBV10-3 and TRBJ2-2; 7 nucleotides match TRBD2. CDR3 size: 13 residues. With 10 bases clipped from V and 4 bases from J, the junction kept 6 bases outside the gene matches. The germline V gene has CDR1 ENHRY and CDR2 SYGVKD. The CDR3 DNA sequence: TGTGCCACCGGTGGGGGGGTCACCGGGGAGCTGTTTTTT. Translating gives CATGGGVTGELFF.

V is TRBV2 and J is TRBJ2-3, with a possible D match to TRBD2 (5 bases). V lost 8 bases, J lost 0 bases, and 15 bases lay in between. CDR1 and CDR2 (germline): SNHLY, FYNNEI. The CDR3 sequence is 15 residues long. CDR3 nucleotide sequence: TGTGCCAGCGGAGGAAAGAGTTCTAGCACAGATACGCAGTATTTT. It translates to CASGGKSSSTDTQYF.

The chain recombines TRBV11-2 with TRBJ2-5, with D hard to call. The CDR3 has 15 residues. The germline V and J ends were trimmed by 1 base and 4 bases, with 13 bases remaining between them. The germline V gene encodes CDR1 SGHAT and CDR2 FQNNGV. CDR3 residues: CASSLVALIGETQYF. The CDR3 bases are TGTGCCAGCAGCTTAGTTGCGCTGATCGGAGAGACCCAGTACTTC.

The V gene is TRBV9, the J gene TRBJ1-6; 7 nucleotides match TRBD1. Looked up from germline, CDR1 is SGDLS and CDR2 is YYNGEE. After removal of 2 bases from V and 3 bases from J, the junction contained 8 bases not matched to a gene. This CDR3 comprises 17 residues. CDR3 DNA: TGTGCCAGCAGCGTTGGGACAGAATTACACTATAATTCACCCCTCCACTTT. Amino acids: CASSVGTELHYNSPLHF. Full variable domain (remainder filled in from reference TRBV9 and TRBJ1-6): DSGVTQTPKHLITATGQRVTLRCSPRSGDLSVYWYQQSLDQGLQFLIQYYNGEERAKGNILERFSAQQFPDLHSELNLSSLELGDSALYFCASSVGTELHYNSPLHFGNGTRLTVT.

The chain has TRBV11-2 and TRBJ2-5; D possibly uses TRBD1 or TRBD2 (5 bases each). The CDR3 extends over 16 amino acids. Trimming left V 1 base short and J 0 bases short, with 12 bases between. Germline assignment: CDR1 SGHAT and CDR2 FQNNGV. CDR3 in DNA: TGTGCCAGCAGCTTAGGGGGGTCAAGGTACCAAGAGACCCAGTACTTC. It is translated as CASSLGGSRYQETQYF.

J is TRBJ2-7 and V is TRBV10-3; D gene unclear. In germline, CDR1 is ENHRY, CDR2 SYGVKD. V lost 0 bases to trimming and J lost 0 bases, with 6 bases between them. The CDR3 has 14 residues. Here the CDR3 DNA reads TGTGCCATCAGTGAGTCGGTGACCTCCTACGAGCAGTACTTC. Protein sequence: CAISESVTSYEQYF.

The rearrangement links TRBV19 to TRBJ1-1; D possibly corresponds to TRBD1 (6 bases). The CDR3 spans 15 residues. Germline V lookup: CDR1 LNHDA, CDR2 SQIVND (reference sequence). The V and J ends lost 5 bases and 0 bases respectively, with 13 bases between them. CDR3 sequence: CASSEVGGLNTEAFF. DNA of the CDR3: TGTGCCAGTAGTGAAGTGGGGGGCTTGAACACTGAAGCTTTCTTT.

A note on this clone: This sample includes further DNA sequences coding for the same CDR3. This chain links TRBV6-6 with TRBJ2-7; D gene uncertain. The CDR3 is made up of 11 amino acids. Per germline, CDR1 MNHNY and CDR2 SVGAGI (reference sequence). V lost 5 bases, J lost 3 bases, and 5 bases lay in between. In nucleotides, the CDR3 is TGTGCCAGCAGTCAAAGCTACGAGCAGTACTTC. Its translation: CASSQSYEQYF.

This chain links TRBV28 with TRBJ2-1; D perhaps matches TRBD2 (6 bases). Germline CDR1 is MDHEN and CDR2 is SYDVKM. This CDR3 region has 16 residues. The V and J ends lost 5 bases and 3 bases respectively, with 17 bases between them. CDR3 sequence reads: CASSQRLEMVYNEQFF. The CDR3 nucleotides read TGTGCCAGCAGTCAGCGACTAGAGATGGTCTACAATGAGCAGTTCTTC.

This clone was picked up one time. The chain is built from TRBV9 and TRBJ2-2; unclear D gene. Germline values: CDR1 SGDLS, CDR2 YYNGEE. The CDR3 has 16 residues. V lost 0 bases and J lost 3, with 12 bases in between. DNA for the CDR3: TGTGCCAGCAGCGTAGCGGGTTTCTCGGACACCGGGGAGCTGTTTTTT. This encodes CASSVAGFSDTGELFF. The variable domain in full, completed from reference TRBV9 and TRBJ2-2, reads DSGVTQTPKHLITATGQRVTLRCSPRSGDLSVYWYQQSLDQGLQFLIQYYNGEERAKGNILERFSAQQFPDLHSELNLSSLELGDSALYFCASSVAGFSDTGELFFGEGSRLTVL.

This chain connects TRBV9 to TRBJ2-3; 8 bases are shared with TRBD2. CDR1 is SGDLS and CDR2 is YYNGEE in the germline V gene. CDR3 length: 13 residues. V trimming: 4 bases; J trimming: 6 bases; junction bases outside the gene matches: 4. The CDR3 bases are TGTGCCAGCAGCTTAAGACTAGCGGATACGCAGTATTTT. This gives the protein CASSLRLADTQYF.

The chain couples TRBV4-2 to TRBJ1-5, with D hard to call. V lost 0 bases and J 10 bases, leaving 16 bases between the germline ends. Per the germline V gene, CDR1 is LGHNA and CDR2 is YNFKEQ. The CDR3 is 15 amino acids. CDR3 bases: TGTGCCAGCAGCCAAGAGGTCCAGGTCCGTCTTCCCCAGCATTTT. Its protein product is CASSQEVQVRLPQHF.

This sequence joins TRBV28 and TRBJ2-6; no definite D call. V was trimmed by 5 bases and J by 0 bases, leaving 14 bases between them. The CDR3 sequence is 17 residues long. Germline V gene data show CDR1 as MDHEN and CDR2 as SYDVKM. The CDR3 coding sequence is TGTGCCAGCAGTGCACGGGCCCCCTACTCTGGGGCCAACGTCCTGACTTTC. Its protein product is CASSARAPYSGANVLTF.

This chain connects TRBV6-1 to TRBJ1-2; no clear D gene. Germline V lookup: CDR1 MNHNS, CDR2 SASEGT. This CDR3 is 14 amino acids long. Trimming left V 3 bases short and J 6 bases short, with 14 bases between. CDR3: CASSDVGDPDGYTF. DNA for the CDR3: TGTGCCAGCAGTGACGTCGGGGATCCGGATGGCTACACCTTC.

The rearrangement links TRBV19 to TRBJ2-2, with 9 bases lining up with TRBD2. Per germline, CDR1 LNHDA and CDR2 SQIVND (reference sequence). Germline trimming cut 7 bases from V and 7 bases from J; bases unmatched to any gene: 13. This CDR3 comprises 16 residues. This CDR3 is CASNFKGLALRGELFF. The CDR3, as DNA: TGTGCCAGTAATTTTAAGGGACTAGCCCTCCGCGGGGAGCTGTTTTTT.

The chain has TRBV28 and TRBJ2-2, with D perhaps matching TRBD1 (6 bases). Trimming shortened V by 2 bases and J by 6 bases, and 10 bases separated the two germline ends. The CDR3 contains 14 residues. Germline lookup yields CDR1 MDHEN and CDR2 SYDVKM. CDR3 sequence: CASSLGQLSGELFF. Here the CDR3 DNA reads TGTGCCAGCAGTTTAGGACAGCTCTCCGGGGAGCTGTTTTTT.

V and J are TRBV19 and TRBJ1-1; TRBD1 is a possible D gene (6 bases). Germline CDR1 and CDR2: LNHDA and SQIVND (reference sequence). Trimming took 2 bases from V and 5 from J, leaving 9 bases between them. The CDR3 runs 13 residues. CDR3 coding DNA: TGTGCCAGTAGTATACTCCAGGGGACTGAAGCTTTCTTT. This sequence encodes CASSILQGTEAFF.

This clone occurred once. The rearrangement uses TRBV6-1 and TRBJ2-7, with TRBD1 matching over 9 bases. CDR1 is MNHNS and CDR2 is SASEGT in the germline V gene. With 6 bases clipped from V and 0 bases from J, the junction kept 9 bases outside the gene matches. The CDR3 is 16 residues long. CDR3 nucleotides: TGTGCCAGCAGAGAAAACCCGGGACAGGGCTCCTACGAGCAGTACTTC. Translation gives CASRENPGQGSYEQYF.

This sequence joins TRBV19 and TRBJ2-7; 8 bases are a match to TRBD2. This CDR3 spans 15 amino acids. Germline loops: CDR1 LNHDA, CDR2 SQIVND (reference sequence). J was trimmed by 4 bases and V by 1 base; bases with no gene match: 6. CDR3 loop: CASSIAPSGQYEQYF. The DNA of the CDR3 is TGTGCCAGTAGTATAGCGCCTAGCGGGCAGTACGAGCAGTACTTC.